This T cell receptor (beta chain) was documented in a study of blood T cell repertoires in COVID-19. Turning to the study itself: The samples span acute and convalescent COVID-19 from the United States, Italy and Spain. T cells, B-cell-depleted T cells, or PBMCs supplied cDNA or gDNA.

Per the original data handling: It was from reference gene primer amplification that nucleated cell counts were estimated. Generated by immunoSEQ multiplex PCR, the TCRdb table keeps only in-frame clones and is missing some. V and J calls and clone size are as listed in that table; D and trimming were resolved from the DNA. The sample contains about 130,000 clones, around 81% of which appear only once. This TCR was recovered from a woman in her 50s with acute or convalescent COVID-19. Sequences were obtained from peripheral blood.

The CDR3 sequence is CASSLRDLYNEQFF. The DNA of the CDR3 is TGTGCCAGCAGTTTGCGGGATCTCTACAATGAGCAGTTCTTC. The rearrangement uses TRBV27 and TRBJ2-1; a possible D gene is TRBD2 (6 bases). This CDR3 comprises 14 residues. Trimming removed 3 bases at V and 3 bases at J, with 9 bases between. The germline gives CDR1 MNHEY, CDR2 SMNVEV (reference sequence).